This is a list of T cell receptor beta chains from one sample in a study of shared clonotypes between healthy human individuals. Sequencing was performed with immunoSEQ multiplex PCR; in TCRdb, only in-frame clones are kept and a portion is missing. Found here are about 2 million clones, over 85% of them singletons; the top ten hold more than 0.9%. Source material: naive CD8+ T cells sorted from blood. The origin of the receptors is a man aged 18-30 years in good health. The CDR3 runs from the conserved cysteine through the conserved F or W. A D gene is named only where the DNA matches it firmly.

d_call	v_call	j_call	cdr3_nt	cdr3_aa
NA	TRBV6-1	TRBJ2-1	TGTGCCAGCAGTGATCTGACAGGAGGCAATGAGCAGTTCTTC	CASSDLTGGNEQFF
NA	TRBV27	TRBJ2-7	TGTGCCAGCAGCCCAAGTCCGAGGGCCTACGAGCAGTACTTC	CASSPSPRAYEQYF
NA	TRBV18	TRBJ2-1	TGTGCCAGCTCACCACTCCCGGGCTTAACTTACAATGAGCAGTTCTTC	CASSPLPGLTYNEQFF
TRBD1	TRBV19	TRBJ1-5	TGTGCCAGTAGTAGCCCCGACAGGGGGCCTCAGCCCCAGCATTTT	CASSSPDRGPQPQHF
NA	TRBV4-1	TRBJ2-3	TGCGCCAGCAGCCTTGACAGGCCTTCTAGCACAGATACGCAGTATTTT	CASSLDRPSSTDTQYF
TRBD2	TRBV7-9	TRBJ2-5	TGTGCCAGCAGCTTAGTACTAGCGGGAGTATGGGGCCAGTACTTC	CASSLVLAGVWGQYF
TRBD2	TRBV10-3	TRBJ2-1	TGTGCCATCAGTGATGGGGCGGGAGTATTCAATGAGCAGTTCTTC	CAISDGAGVFNEQFF
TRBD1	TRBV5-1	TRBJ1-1	TGCGCCAGCAGCCTAACAGGGGAAGTGGACACTGAAGCTTTCTTT	CASSLTGEVDTEAFF
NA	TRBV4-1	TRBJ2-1	TGCGCCACCCAGAGAAGGGGCGGCAACAATGAGCAGTTCTTC	CATQRRGGNNEQFF
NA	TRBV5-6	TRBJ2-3	TGTGCCAGCAGCTCCCCTGGGGCCGCAGATACGCAGTATTTT	CASSSPGAADTQYF
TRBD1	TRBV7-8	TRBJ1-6	TGTGCCAGCAGCTTAGTCCGACCGGGACAGGGGAAAACAAGCTCCTATAATTCACCCCTCCACTTT	CASSLVRPGQGKTSSYNSPLHF
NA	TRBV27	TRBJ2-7	TGTGCCAGCAGTTTCCGGACAGAACCCTACGAGCAGTACTTC	CASSFRTEPYEQYF
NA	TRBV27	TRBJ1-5	TGTGCCAGCAGTTATACAGGCGGCAATCAGCCCCAGCATTTT	CASSYTGGNQPQHF
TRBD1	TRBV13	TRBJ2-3	TGTGCCAGCAGCTCCGGGACAGGGGACGATACGCAGTATTTT	CASSSGTGDDTQYF
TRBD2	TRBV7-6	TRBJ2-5	TGTGCCAGCAGCGGACTAGCGGGGGGTCGACAAGAGACCCAGTACTTC	CASSGLAGGRQETQYF
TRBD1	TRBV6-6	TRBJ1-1	TGTGCCAGCAGTCCAGGGGGCACTGAAGCTTTCTTT	CASSPGGTEAFF
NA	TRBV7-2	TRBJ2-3	TGTGCCACCGCGGGGGCGCTCACAGATACGCAGTATTTT	CATAGALTDTQYF
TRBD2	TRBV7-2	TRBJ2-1	TGTGCCAGCAGCTTAGACCAACTAGCGGGGGGCCCCAATGAGCAGTTCTTC	CASSLDQLAGGPNEQFF
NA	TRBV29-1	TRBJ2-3	TGCAGCGTTGAAGATAGTGTAGGGGATGCCCCAGATACGCAGTATTTT	CSVEDSVGDAPDTQYF
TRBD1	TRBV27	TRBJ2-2	TGTGCCAGCAATCCGGGACAGGGGCCGAACACCGGGGAGCTGTTTTTT	CASNPGQGPNTGELFF